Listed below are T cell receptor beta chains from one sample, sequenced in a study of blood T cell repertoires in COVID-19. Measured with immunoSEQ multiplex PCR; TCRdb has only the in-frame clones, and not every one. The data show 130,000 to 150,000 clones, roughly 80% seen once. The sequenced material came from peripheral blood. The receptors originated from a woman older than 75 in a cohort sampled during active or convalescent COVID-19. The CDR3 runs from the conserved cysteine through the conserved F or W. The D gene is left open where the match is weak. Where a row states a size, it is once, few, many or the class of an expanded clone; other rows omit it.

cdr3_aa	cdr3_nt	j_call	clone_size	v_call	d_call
CASSLVAGPGSYNEQFF	TGTGCCAGCAGCTTGGTAGCGGGGCCCGGATCCTACAATGAGCAGTTCTTC	TRBJ2-1	NA	TRBV5-5	TRBD2
CASSVAGFRGEQYF	TGTGCCAGCAGCGTAGCAGGGTTTAGGGGCGAGCAGTACTTC	TRBJ2-7	NA	TRBV2	NA
CASSFRGSGANVLTF	TGTGCCAGCAGCTTCAGGGGGTCTGGGGCCAACGTCCTGACTTTC	TRBJ2-6	NA	TRBV5-6	TRBD1
CASSLIGDVSTGELFF	TGTGCCAGCAGCTTAATAGGAGATGTTAGCACCGGGGAGCTGTTTTTT	TRBJ2-2	NA	TRBV7-9	NA
CATSGETEAFF	TGTGCCACTTCCGGGGAAACTGAAGCTTTCTTT	TRBJ1-1	NA	TRBV18	NA
CASSSDWNTDTQYF	TGTGCCAGCAGCTCAGACTGGAACACAGATACGCAGTATTTT	TRBJ2-3	NA	TRBV5-4	NA
CASSLTRLADQFF	TGTGCCAGCAGCCTTACCCGACTAGCGGACCAGTTCTTC	TRBJ2-1	NA	TRBV27	TRBD2
CASSLARARSGTQYF	TGTGCCAGCAGCTTAGCGAGGGCCCGCTCGGGGACCCAGTACTTC	TRBJ2-5	NA	TRBV7-9	NA
CATSRVADVRTDTQYF	TGTGCCACCAGCAGAGTAGCGGATGTGAGGACAGATACGCAGTATTTT	TRBJ2-3	NA	TRBV15	NA
CASSPLGSNTEAFF	TGTGCCAGCTCACCCCTTGGGAGTAACACTGAAGCTTTCTTT	TRBJ1-1	NA	TRBV18	NA
CASSGTWSGGEYF	TGTGCCAGCAGTGGTACTTGGAGCGGGGGGGAGTACTTC	TRBJ2-7	NA	TRBV2	TRBD2
CASSIDGRRGLGGNQPQHF	TGTGCCAGTAGTATAGATGGCCGGCGGGGCCTGGGCGGCAATCAGCCCCAGCATTTT	TRBJ1-5	few	TRBV19	NA
CSASPAARTDTQYF	TGCAGTGCTAGTCCGGCGGCCCGCACAGATACGCAGTATTTT	TRBJ2-3	NA	TRBV20-1	NA
CASRTTGAQEGYTF	TGTGCCAGCAGAACGACAGGGGCCCAAGAGGGCTACACCTTC	TRBJ1-2	once	TRBV9	TRBD1
CASSPPTGVDTGELFF	TGTGCCAGCTCACCACCGACGGGGGTCGACACCGGGGAGCTGTTTTTT	TRBJ2-2	NA	TRBV18	NA
CASSPWTGATTGELFF	TGTGCCAGCAGCCCTTGGACAGGGGCCACCACCGGGGAGCTGTTTTTT	TRBJ2-2	NA	TRBV9	TRBD1
CASSILVSGGNEQFF	TGTGCCAGTAGTATTCTTGTTAGCGGGGGGAATGAGCAGTTCTTC	TRBJ2-1	NA	TRBV19	TRBD2
CASSVAGTAYQETQYF	TGCGCCAGCAGCGTGGCCGGGACAGCGTACCAAGAGACCCAGTACTTC	TRBJ2-5	NA	TRBV5-1	TRBD1
CASSYTSNQPQHF	TGTGCCAGCAGTTACACATCTAATCAGCCCCAGCATTTT	TRBJ1-5	few	TRBV6-5	NA
CASTLRGRLQPQHF	TGTGCCAGCACGCTACGTGGGCGCTTACAGCCCCAGCATTTT	TRBJ1-5	NA	TRBV13	NA
CASKLDRGISNEQFF	TGTGCCAGCAAACTCGACAGGGGAATTAGCAATGAGCAGTTCTTC	TRBJ2-1	NA	TRBV6-5	TRBD1
CAIRYYSGNTIYF	TGTGCCATTAGATATTACTCTGGAAACACCATATATTTT	TRBJ1-3	NA	TRBV5-4	NA
CASSLMGATDTQYF	TGTGCCAGCAGCTTAATGGGAGCCACAGATACGCAGTATTTT	TRBJ2-3	once	TRBV7-3	NA
CASSLDPGGTQYF	TGTGCCAGCAGCCTGGACCCGGGAGGGACCCAGTACTTC	TRBJ2-5	NA	TRBV2	TRBD2
CASSQGVGYTF	TGTGCCAGCAGCCAAGGAGTGGGCTACACCTTC	TRBJ1-2	once	TRBV3-1/TRBV3-2	NA
CASSPTGHPRQTYSSTDTQYF	TGTGCCAGCAGCCCCACAGGGCACCCTCGACAGACCTACTCTAGCACAGATACGCAGTATTTT	TRBJ2-3	NA	TRBV6-6	NA
CASSNRTTSTDTQYF	TGTGCCAGCAGCAACCGGACTACTAGCACAGATACGCAGTATTTT	TRBJ2-3	NA	TRBV11-2	NA
CASSERDTQYF	TGTGCCAGCAGTGAACGAGATACGCAGTATTTT	TRBJ2-3	NA	TRBV2	NA
CASSWDRGSYEQYF	TGTGCCAGCAGCTGGGACAGGGGCTCCTACGAGCAGTACTTC	TRBJ2-7	NA	TRBV7-8	TRBD1
CASRNRGRTDTQYF	TGTGCCAGTAGAAACAGGGGCCGCACAGATACGCAGTATTTT	TRBJ2-3	NA	TRBV19	TRBD1
CAISDAGARTDTQYF	TGTGCCATCAGTGACGCGGGGGCCCGCACAGATACGCAGTATTTT	TRBJ2-3	NA	TRBV10-3	NA
CASRTGGQSNQPQHF	TGTGCCAGCCGTACAGGGGGGCAGAGCAATCAGCCCCAGCATTTT	TRBJ1-5	NA	TRBV27	TRBD1
CASSVLSTGDYGYTF	TGTGCCAGCAGTGTCCTCTCCACAGGTGACTATGGCTACACCTTC	TRBJ1-2	NA	TRBV2	NA
CASSTRDRGINSNQPQHF	TGTGCCAGTAGTACACGGGACAGGGGTATTAATAGCAATCAGCCCCAGCATTTT	TRBJ1-5	NA	TRBV19	TRBD1
CASSRDRGRGRNEQFF	TGCGCCAGCTCCCGGGACAGGGGGCGCGGCAGGAATGAGCAGTTCTTC	TRBJ2-1	NA	TRBV4-1	TRBD1
CASSPPGGDMNTEAFF	TGTGCCAGCTCACCACCGGGAGGCGACATGAACACTGAAGCTTTCTTT	TRBJ1-1	NA	TRBV18	NA
CASSLNRGNEQFF	TGTGCCAGCAGCCTCAACAGGGGGAATGAGCAGTTCTTC	TRBJ2-1	NA	TRBV7-9	TRBD1
CASSRRGGPSTDTQYF	TGCGCCAGCAGCCGACGCGGGGGGCCTAGCACAGATACGCAGTATTTT	TRBJ2-3	NA	TRBV5-1	TRBD2
CASSQDLGQGADSQYF	TGTGCCAGCAGCCAAGATCTCGGACAGGGGGCTGACTCGCAGTATTTT	TRBJ2-3	NA	TRBV4-2	TRBD1
CASSLGSVLLGGVLTF	TGTGCCAGCAGCTTAGGATCAGTGCTCTTAGGAGGCGTCCTGACTTTC	TRBJ2-6	NA	TRBV7-2	NA
CATSRVPRSYGYTF	TGTGCCACCAGCAGAGTCCCCCGGAGTTATGGCTACACCTTC	TRBJ1-2	NA	TRBV15	NA
CASSLSLGNTGELFF	TGCGCCAGCAGCCTTTCTCTCGGGAACACCGGGGAGCTGTTTTTT	TRBJ2-2	NA	TRBV4-3	NA
CAIPRGPSGVTGELFF	TGTGCCATTCCCCGGGGTCCGAGCGGGGTGACCGGGGAGCTGTTTTTT	TRBJ2-2	NA	TRBV28	TRBD2
CASSLVTGGTNEQFF	TGCGCCAGCAGCTTGGTGACCGGAGGGACTAATGAGCAGTTCTTC	TRBJ2-1	once	TRBV5-1	NA
CASSYGEGEAFF	TGTGCCAGCAGTTACGGGGAGGGTGAAGCTTTCTTT	TRBJ1-1	NA	TRBV6-6	NA
CASSPTGGSSYEQYF	TGTGCCAGCAGTCCTACAGGGGGAAGCTCCTACGAGCAGTACTTC	TRBJ2-7	NA	TRBV6-6	TRBD1
CASSFGLGTGAQPQHF	TGTGCCAGCAGCTTTGGACTCGGGACAGGGGCTCAGCCCCAGCATTTT	TRBJ1-5	NA	TRBV7-9	TRBD1
CASSLGDGNTIYF	TGCGCCAGCAGCTTAGGGGATGGGAACACCATATATTTT	TRBJ1-3	NA	TRBV5-1	NA